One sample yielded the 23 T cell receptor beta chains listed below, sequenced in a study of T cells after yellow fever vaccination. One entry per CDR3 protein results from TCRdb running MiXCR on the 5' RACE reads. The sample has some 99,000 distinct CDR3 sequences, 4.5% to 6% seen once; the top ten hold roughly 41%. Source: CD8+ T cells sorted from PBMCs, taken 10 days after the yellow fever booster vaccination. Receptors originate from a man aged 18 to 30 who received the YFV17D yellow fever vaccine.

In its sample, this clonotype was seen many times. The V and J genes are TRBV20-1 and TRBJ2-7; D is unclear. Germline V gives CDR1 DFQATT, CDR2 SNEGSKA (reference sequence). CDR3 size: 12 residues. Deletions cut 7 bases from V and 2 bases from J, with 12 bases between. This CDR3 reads CSVETTAYEQYF. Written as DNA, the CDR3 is TGCAGTGTCGAAACTACCGCCTACGAGCAGTACTTC.

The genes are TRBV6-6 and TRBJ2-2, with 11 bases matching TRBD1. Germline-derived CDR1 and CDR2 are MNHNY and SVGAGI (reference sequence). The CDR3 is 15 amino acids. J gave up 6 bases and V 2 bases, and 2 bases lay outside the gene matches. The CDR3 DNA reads TGTGCCAGCAGTTACAGGGACAGGGGGGCCGGGGAGCTGTTTTTT. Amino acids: CASSYRDRGAGELFF.

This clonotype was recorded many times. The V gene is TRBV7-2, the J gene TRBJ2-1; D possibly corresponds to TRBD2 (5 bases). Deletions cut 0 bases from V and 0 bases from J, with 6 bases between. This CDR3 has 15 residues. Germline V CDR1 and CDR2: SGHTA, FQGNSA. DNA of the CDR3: TGTGCCAGCAGCTTAGCGGGGAGCTCCTACAATGAGCAGTTCTTC. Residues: CASSLAGSSYNEQFF.

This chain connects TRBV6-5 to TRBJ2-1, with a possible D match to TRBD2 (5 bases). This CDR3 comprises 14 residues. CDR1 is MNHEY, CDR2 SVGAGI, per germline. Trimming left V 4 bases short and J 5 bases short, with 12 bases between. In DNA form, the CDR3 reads TGTGCCAGCAGTTCCTTTAGCGAGGACAATGAGCAGTTCTTC. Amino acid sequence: CASSSFSEDNEQFF.

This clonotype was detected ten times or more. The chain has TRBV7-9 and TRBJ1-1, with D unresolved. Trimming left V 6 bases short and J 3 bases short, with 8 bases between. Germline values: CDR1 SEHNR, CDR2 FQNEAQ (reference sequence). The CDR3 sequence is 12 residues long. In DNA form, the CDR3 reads TGTGCCAGCAGTTCAGCTTACACTGAAGCTTTCTTT. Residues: CASSSAYTEAFF.

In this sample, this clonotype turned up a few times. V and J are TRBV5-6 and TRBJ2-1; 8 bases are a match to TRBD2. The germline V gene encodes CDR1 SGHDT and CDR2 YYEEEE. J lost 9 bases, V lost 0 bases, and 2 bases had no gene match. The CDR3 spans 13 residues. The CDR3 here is CASSLGGGFEQFF. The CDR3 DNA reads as TGTGCCAGCAGCTTGGGCGGGGGGTTTGAGCAGTTCTTC.

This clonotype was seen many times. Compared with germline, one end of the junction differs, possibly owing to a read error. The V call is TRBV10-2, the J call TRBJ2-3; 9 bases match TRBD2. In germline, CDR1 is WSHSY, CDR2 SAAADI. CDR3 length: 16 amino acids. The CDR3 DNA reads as TGCGCCAGCAGTGAGTCGTCCGGGACTAGCAGAGATACGCAGTATTTT. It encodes CASSESSGTSRDTQYF.

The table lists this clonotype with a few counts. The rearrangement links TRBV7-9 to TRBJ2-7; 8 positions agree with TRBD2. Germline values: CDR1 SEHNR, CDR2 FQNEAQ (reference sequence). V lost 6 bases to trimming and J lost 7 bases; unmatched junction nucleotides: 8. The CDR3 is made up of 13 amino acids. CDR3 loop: CASRAGGDREQYF. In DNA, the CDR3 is TGTGCCAGCAGGGCCGGGGGGGATCGGGAGCAGTACTTC.

CDR3 loop: CASSPLIDSNQPQHF. The CDR3, as DNA: TGTGCCAGCAGTCCTCTAATAGATAGCAATCAGCCCCAGCATTTT. The chain recombines TRBV27 with TRBJ1-5; D unresolved. V lost 5 bases and J lost 0, with 11 bases in between. The CDR3 sequence is 15 residues long. Germline V gene data show CDR1 as MNHEY and CDR2 as SMNVEV (reference sequence).

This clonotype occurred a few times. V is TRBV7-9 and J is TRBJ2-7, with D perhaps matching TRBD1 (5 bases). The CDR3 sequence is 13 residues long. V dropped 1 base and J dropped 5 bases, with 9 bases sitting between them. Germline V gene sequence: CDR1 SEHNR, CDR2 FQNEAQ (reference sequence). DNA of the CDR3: TGTGCCAGCAGCTTAGTAGTCAGGGACGAGCAGTACTTC. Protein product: CASSLVVRDEQYF. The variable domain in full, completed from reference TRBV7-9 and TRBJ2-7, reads DTGVSQNPRHKITKRGQNVTFRCDPISEHNRLYWYRQTLGQGPEFLTYFQNEAQLEKSRLLSDRFSAERPKGSFSTLEIQRTEQGDSAMYLCASSLVVRDEQYFGPGTRLTVT.

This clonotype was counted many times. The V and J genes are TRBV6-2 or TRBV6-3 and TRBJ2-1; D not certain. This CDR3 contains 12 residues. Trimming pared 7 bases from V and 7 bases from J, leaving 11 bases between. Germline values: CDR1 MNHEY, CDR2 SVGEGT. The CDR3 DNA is TGTGCCAGCATTGACGGGTGGAATGAGCAGTTCTTC. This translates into CASIDGWNEQFF.

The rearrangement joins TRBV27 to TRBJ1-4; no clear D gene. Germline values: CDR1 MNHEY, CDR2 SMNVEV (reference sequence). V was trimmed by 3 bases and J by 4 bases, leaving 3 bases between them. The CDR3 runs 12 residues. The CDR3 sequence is CASSFINEKLFF. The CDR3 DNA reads TGTGCCAGCAGTTTTATTAATGAAAAACTGTTTTTT. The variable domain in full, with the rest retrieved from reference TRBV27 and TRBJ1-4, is EAQVTQNPRYLITVTGKKLTVTCSQNMNHEYMSWYRQDPGLGLRQIYYSMNVEVTDKGDVPEGYKVSRKEKRNFPLILESPSPNQTSLYFCASSFINEKLFFGSGTQLSVL.

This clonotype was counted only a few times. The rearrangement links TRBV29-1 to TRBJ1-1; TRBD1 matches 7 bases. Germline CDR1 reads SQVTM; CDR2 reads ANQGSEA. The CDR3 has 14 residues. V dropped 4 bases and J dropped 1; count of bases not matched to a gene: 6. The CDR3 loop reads CSVGDSSRNTEAFF. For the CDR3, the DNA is TGCAGCGTTGGGGACAGCTCGCGGAACACTGAAGCTTTCTTT. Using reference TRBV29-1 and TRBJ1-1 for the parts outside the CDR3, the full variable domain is SAVISQKPSRDICQRGTSLTIQCQVDSQVTMMFWYRQQPGQSLTLIATANQGSEATYESGFVIDKFPISRPNLTFSTLTVSNMSPEDSSIYLCSVGDSSRNTEAFFGQGTRLTVV.

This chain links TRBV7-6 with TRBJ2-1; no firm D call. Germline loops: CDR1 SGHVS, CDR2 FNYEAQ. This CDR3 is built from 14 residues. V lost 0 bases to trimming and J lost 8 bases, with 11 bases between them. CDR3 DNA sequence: TGTGCCAGCAGCTTAGCGGGCTATCTGGATGAGCAGTTCTTC. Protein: CASSLAGYLDEQFF.

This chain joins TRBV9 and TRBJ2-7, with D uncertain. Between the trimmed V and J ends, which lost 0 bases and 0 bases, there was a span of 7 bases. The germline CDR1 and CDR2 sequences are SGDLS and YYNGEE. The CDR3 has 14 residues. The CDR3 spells CASSVGPSSYEQYF. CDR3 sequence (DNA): TGTGCCAGCAGCGTAGGGCCAAGCTCCTACGAGCAGTACTTC.

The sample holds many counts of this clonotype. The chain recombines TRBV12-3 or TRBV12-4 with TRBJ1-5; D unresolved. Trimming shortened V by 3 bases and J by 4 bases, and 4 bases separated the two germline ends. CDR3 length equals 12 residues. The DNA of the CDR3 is TGTGCCAGCAGTTTGGGTAATCAGCCCCAGCATTTT. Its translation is CASSLGNQPQHF.

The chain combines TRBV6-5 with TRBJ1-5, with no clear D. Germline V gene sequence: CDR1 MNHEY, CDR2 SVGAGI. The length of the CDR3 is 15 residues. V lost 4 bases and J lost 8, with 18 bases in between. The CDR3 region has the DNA TGTGCCAGCAGTTCGTCCGGCGGGGTTAACGAGCCCCAGCATTTT. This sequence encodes CASSSSGGVNEPQHF.

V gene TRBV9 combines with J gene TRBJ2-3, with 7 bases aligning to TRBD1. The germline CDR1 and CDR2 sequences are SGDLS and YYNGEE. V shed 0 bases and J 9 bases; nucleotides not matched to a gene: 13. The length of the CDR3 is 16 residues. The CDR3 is CASSVETGTLSGTQYF. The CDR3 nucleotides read TGTGCCAGCAGCGTAGAGACAGGGACCTTATCAGGGACGCAGTATTTT.

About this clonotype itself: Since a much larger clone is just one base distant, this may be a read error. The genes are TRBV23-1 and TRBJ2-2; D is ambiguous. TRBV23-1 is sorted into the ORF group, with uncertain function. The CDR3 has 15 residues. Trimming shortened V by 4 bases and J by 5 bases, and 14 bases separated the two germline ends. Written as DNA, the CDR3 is TGCGCCAGCAGTCGCTACAGACTTAGTACCGGGGAGCTGTTTTTT. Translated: CASSRYRLSTGELFF.

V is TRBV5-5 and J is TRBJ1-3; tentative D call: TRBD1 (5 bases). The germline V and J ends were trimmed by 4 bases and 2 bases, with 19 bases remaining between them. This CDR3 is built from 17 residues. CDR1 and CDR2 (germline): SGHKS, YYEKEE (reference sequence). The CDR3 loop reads CASSNAKGLTPGNTIYF. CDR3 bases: TGTGCCAGCAGCAATGCAAAGGGGCTAACCCCTGGAAACACCATATATTTT.

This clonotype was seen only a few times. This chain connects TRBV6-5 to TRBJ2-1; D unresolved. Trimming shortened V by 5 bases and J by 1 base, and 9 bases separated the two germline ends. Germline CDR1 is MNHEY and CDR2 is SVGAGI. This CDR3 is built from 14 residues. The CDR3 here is CASSPHSSYNEQFF. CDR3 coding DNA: TGTGCCAGCAGTCCCCACTCGTCCTACAATGAGCAGTTCTTC.

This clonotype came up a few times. This chain's CDR3 is CASSPSRGLANTEAFF. Here the CDR3 DNA reads TGTGCCAGCAGTCCTTCCCGGGGGCTGGCGAACACTGAAGCTTTCTTT. The V call is TRBV6-2 or TRBV6-3, the J call TRBJ1-1, with D perhaps matching TRBD1 (6 bases). The CDR3 extends over 16 amino acids. Looked up from germline, CDR1 is MNHEY and CDR2 is SVGEGT. Trimming cost V 5 bases and J 1 base, with 17 bases left between them.

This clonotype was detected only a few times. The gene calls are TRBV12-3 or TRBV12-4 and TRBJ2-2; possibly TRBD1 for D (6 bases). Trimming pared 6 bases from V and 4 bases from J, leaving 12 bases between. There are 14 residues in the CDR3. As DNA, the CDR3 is TGTGCCAGCAGCCCGGGACACATCACCGGGGAGCTGTTTTTT. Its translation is CASSPGHITGELFF.